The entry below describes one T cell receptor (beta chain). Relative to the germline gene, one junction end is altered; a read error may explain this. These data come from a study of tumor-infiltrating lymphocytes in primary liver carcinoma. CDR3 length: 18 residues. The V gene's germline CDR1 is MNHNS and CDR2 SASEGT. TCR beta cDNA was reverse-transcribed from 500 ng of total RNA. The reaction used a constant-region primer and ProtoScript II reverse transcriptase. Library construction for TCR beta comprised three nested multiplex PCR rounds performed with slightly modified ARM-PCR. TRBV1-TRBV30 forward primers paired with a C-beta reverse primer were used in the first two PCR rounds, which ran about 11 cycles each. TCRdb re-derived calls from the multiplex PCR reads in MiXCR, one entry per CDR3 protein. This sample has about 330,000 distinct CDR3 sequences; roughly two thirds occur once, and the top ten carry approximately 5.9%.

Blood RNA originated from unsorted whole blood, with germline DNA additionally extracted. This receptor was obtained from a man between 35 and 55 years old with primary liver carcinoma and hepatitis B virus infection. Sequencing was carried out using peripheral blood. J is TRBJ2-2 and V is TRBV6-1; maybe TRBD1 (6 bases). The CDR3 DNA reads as TGTGCCAGAAGTGAAAGGCCTGTTGGACAGATAAACACCGGGGAGCTGTTTTTT. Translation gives CARSERPVGQINTGELFF.